The rows below give T cell receptor beta chains drawn from one sample of a study of technical replicates of blood from several donors. Measured with immunoSEQ multiplex PCR; TCRdb has only the in-frame clones, and not every one. Of roughly 80,000 clones listed, 70% to 90% are singletons. Sequencing was carried out using T cells isolated from PBMCs. The receptor set was obtained from a human donor in good health. CDR3s include the opening cysteine and the closing phenylalanine or tryptophan. Each record gives: V gene, J gene, D gene, CDR3 DNA, CDR3 protein. A D gene is named only where the DNA matches it firmly.

TRBV19	TRBJ2-3	TRBD2	TGTGCCAGTAGTACCTCTAGCGGGAGCACAGATACGCAGTATTTT	CASSTSSGSTDTQYF
TRBV6-5	TRBJ1-1	NA	TGTGCCAGCAGTTCCCCAGGGGAATACACTGAAGCTTTCTTT	CASSSPGEYTEAFF
TRBV29-1	TRBJ1-1	TRBD1	TGCAGCGTTGACGCGGGACAGGGAGGCACTGAAGCTTTCTTT	CSVDAGQGGTEAFF
TRBV7-3	TRBJ2-1	TRBD2	TGTGCCAGCAGCTTGTCGGGAGGGAACAATGAGCAGTTCTTC	CASSLSGGNNEQFF
TRBV18	TRBJ1-2	TRBD1	TGTGCCAGCTCACCGGTGGACAGGGGAGACGGCTACACCTTC	CASSPVDRGDGYTF
TRBV7-2	TRBJ1-5	NA	TGTGCCAGCAGCTCGTTAGTTATCAGCAATCAGCCCCAGCATTTT	CASSSLVISNQPQHF
TRBV19	TRBJ2-7	NA	TGTGCCAGTAGTATTACCCCCACCAGGAACTACGAGCAGTACTTC	CASSITPTRNYEQYF
TRBV5-1	TRBJ2-3	NA	TGCGCCAGCAGGGCGGGGAGGACAGATACGCAGTATTTT	CASRAGRTDTQYF
TRBV13	TRBJ1-5	NA	TGTGCCAGCAGCTCCAGAGGGCAGCCCCAGCATTTT	CASSSRGQPQHF
TRBV19	TRBJ1-1	NA	TGTGCCAGTAGTTTAGTCGCTGAAGCTTTCTTT	CASSLVAEAFF
TRBV12-5	TRBJ2-1	NA	TGTGCTAGTGGTTTGGTACAGAGCTCCTACAATGAGCAGTTCTTC	CASGLVQSSYNEQFF
TRBV6-5	TRBJ2-7	TRBD2	TGTGCCAGCAGTTACTCGTCTAGCGGGAGCTACGAGCAGTACTTC	CASSYSSSGSYEQYF
TRBV9	TRBJ1-3	NA	TGTGCCAGCAGCGGCCGCGACACCATATATTTT	CASSGRDTIYF
TRBV4-1	TRBJ2-6	TRBD2	TGCGCCAGCAGCCAAGGACCGGGACTAGCGGGGTCTGGGGCCAACGTCCTGACTTTC	CASSQGPGLAGSGANVLTF